This TCR beta chain is drawn from a study of shared clonotypes between healthy human individuals (dated by TCRdb to 2019 to 2021). Some background on the complete study: A couple of women and a few men aged 18 to 49 years were included in the cohort. Each donor's leukapheresis produced roughly between about 0.9 and 9.5 billion PBMCs. To increase sequencing depth and limit assay-specific biases, TCR repertoire library preparation and sequencing were carried out by different laboratories using diverse techniques. For each donor, CD4 naive and CD4 memory were each run on three plates, CD8 naive on two plates, and CD8 memory on one plate. To estimate repertoire size and how much clonotype sharing occurs between individuals, the study deeply sequenced the blood TCR repertoires of five healthy adults. Points the paper makes about the study in general: Sharing across a few donors was observed for 4.5% to 6.5% of naive CD4, 3% to 3.5% of naive CD8, 2% to 2.5% of memory CD4, and about 0.4% of memory CD8 clonotypes. Estimated clonotype richness was generally larger for naive than for memory subsets. Only blood was sampled, and tissue TCR repertoires likely differ from those in blood. Pairwise subsampling led to the expectation that sequencing depth would affect the degree of clonotype sharing among donors. The genetic and exposure-history diversity represented was limited by the small number of donors. Higher generation probabilities were observed for clonotypes shared by all four sorted-subset donors than for non-shared clonotypes. Even with the large sequencing depth, rarefaction of the sorted-subset datasets indicated that sequencing was incomplete.

Healthy HIV-negative adults with no recently reported acute infections or vaccinations were included as donors. Every donor was a Caucasian adult living in Nashville, Tennessee, USA. Magnetic negative selection was used to enrich CD4+ T cells, after which naive cells were positively selected on CD45RA and the negative fraction became the memory subset. Blood was obtained by leukapheresis, after which PBMCs were separated by Ficoll-Histopaque density gradient centrifugation and cryopreserved in liquid nitrogen vapor phase. Analytical flow cytometry was used to check the purity and quantity of each magnetically sorted T cell population. Each sorted fraction had its genomic DNA isolated and then quantified by UV absorbance on a Nanodrop 2000c. Comments on this clone: Its antigen has not been determined. Base-call qualities are not available, and no considerably larger clone is one nucleotide away.

Using the deep immunoSEQ assay, multiplex PCR amplified TCR CDR3 regions from genomic DNA. For each cell subset, the extracted genomic DNA was distributed evenly across all wells of several immunoSEQ 96-well plates, and each plate served as one replicate. For sorted subsets, each replicate PCR was loaded with 200 ng genomic DNA, equivalent to approximately 33,000 T cell genomes. Purified libraries were quantified with a Qubit 3.0 fluorometer, sized on a Bioanalyzer 2100, and re-quantified with the KAPA Library Quantification kit. Each immunoSEQ 96-well plate was sequenced on its own single-read 150-cycle Illumina NextSeq 550 flow cell. The authors' pipeline ran thus. Because the immunoSEQ output included only junctional sequences and no quality scores, the filtering could not be the same as the filtering used for full-length reads. To assign V/J genes and CDR3, sequences were annotated using PyIR, a Python wrapper for IgBLAST v1.9, with IMGT germline references. Reads with weak V/J assignments (E-value above 1e-6), missing CDR3, stop codons, out-of-frame junctions, or ambiguous translated residues were removed. V3J clonotypes were defined as sequences sharing the same inferred V gene, J gene, and CDR3 amino acid sequence. Percentage overlap between repertoires was computed as shared unique clonotypes divided by the size of the smaller repertoire. Three approaches were used to assess repertoire richness: RTK rarefaction, the Chao1 estimator, and Recon v2.1 estimates of unobserved clonotypes. For all TCRbeta clonotypes obtained by the gDNA method from several donors, generation probabilities were computed with OLGA. In TCRdb, the immuneACCESS table is reduced to in-frame sequences with V and J assigned. These tables do not hold every clone; where another copy was compared, an unresolved V gene accounts for under half, and the others remain unexplained. The V and J calls and the clone size are those of that table, but D and trimming were determined from the DNA. The sample contains about 2.3 million clones, roughly 90% of them found a single time. Clones ranked in the top ten supply approximately 0.41% of the sample.

The germline V gene specifies SGHTA as CDR1 and FQGNSA as CDR2. Trimming accounts for 1 base at V and 3 bases at J, while the number of junction bases matched to no gene is 4. The cysteine opens and the phenylalanine closes a CDR3 of 16 amino acids. The read is trimmed to its CDR3 DNA, 48 bases read in frame from base 1. The specimen sequenced was naive CD4+ T cells from PBMCs. The sample's cell subset or site label, in plain terms: CD45RA+ positively selected. The sequence joins TRBV7-2 to TRBJ2-1; 9 nucleotides in the junction match TRBD1. The sequence came from a young man in good health. Some clones in this sample may be carry-over from other donors' samples. The DNA reads TGTGCCAGCAGCTTAGGTGGGACAGGGTTCTACAATGAGCAGTTCTTC. It translates to CASSLGGTGFYNEQFF.